Shown below are 12 T cell receptor beta chains from a single sample sequenced in a study of cytomegalovirus exposure and HLA in healthy donors. PCR primers comprised 60 Vbeta and 13 Jbeta primers. Method: immunoSEQ multiplex PCR; TCRdb's copy keeps in-frame clones and lacks some. The data show some 120,000 clones, 80% seen once. Sequencing was performed on PBMCs. Source of these receptors: a man aged 25-45 years in good health and CMV-seropositive.

This chain uses TRBV7-6 with TRBJ1-3, with D tentatively TRBD1 (6 bases). Germline CDR1 is SGHVS and CDR2 is FNYEAQ. The CDR3 is 16 amino acids. Trimming left V 4 bases short and J 7 bases short, with 20 bases between. CDR3 protein: CASSSPWGPHGNTIYF. In DNA, the CDR3 is TGTGCCAGCAGCTCTCCTTGGGGGCCCCACGGGAACACCATATATTTT.

The chain couples TRBV29-1 to TRBJ2-3; 10 nucleotides line up with TRBD1. This CDR3 spans 16 amino acids. Germline V gene data show CDR1 as SQVTM and CDR2 as ANQGSEA. Trimming removed 0 bases from V and 4 bases from J; junction bases left unmatched: 7. The CDR3 DNA reads as TGCAGCGTTGAAGATTGGGACAGGGGCTTGGCAGATACGCAGTATTTT. Protein: CSVEDWDRGLADTQYF.

CDR3 protein: CASSLTSRAYEQYF. CDR3 nucleotides: TGTGCCAGCAGTTTGACTAGCCGAGCCTACGAGCAGTACTTC. The chain is built from TRBV27 and TRBJ2-7; 7 bases are shared with TRBD2. J was trimmed by 2 bases and V by 3 bases; bases with no gene match: 4. CDR1 MNHEY and CDR2 SMNVEV come from the germline V gene (reference sequence). CDR3 length: 14 amino acids.

V and J are TRBV7-6 and TRBJ2-5; no firm D call. V gave up 4 bases and J gave up 5 bases, with 8 bases separating them. The CDR3 is 12 residues long. Germline values: CDR1 SGHVS, CDR2 FNYEAQ. The chain's CDR3 is CASSYTVETQYF. The CDR3 coding sequence is TGTGCCAGCAGCTATACGGTGGAGACCCAGTACTTC. The entire variable domain, with the rest obtained from reference TRBV7-6 and TRBJ2-5, is as follows: GAGVSQSPRYKVTKRGQDVALRCDPISGHVSLYWYRQALGQGPEFLTYFNYEAQQDKSGLPNDRFSAERPEGSISTLTIQRTEQRDSAMYRCASSYTVETQYFGPGTRLLVL.

V gene TRBV27 combines with J gene TRBJ2-1; possible D gene TRBD1, 6 bases. Trimming took 6 bases from V and 8 from J, leaving 17 bases between them. Germline V lookup: CDR1 MNHEY, CDR2 SMNVEV (reference sequence). The length of the CDR3 is 14 residues. The CDR3 sequence is CASRNLQGWDEQFF. The CDR3 DNA follows: TGTGCCAGCAGGAACCTACAGGGATGGGATGAGCAGTTCTTC.

A word on this clone: Other DNA variants within this sample encode the same CDR3. The V and J genes are TRBV19 and TRBJ2-7, with TRBD1 matching 8 bases. The length of the CDR3 is 14 residues. Germline V gene data show CDR1 as LNHDA and CDR2 as SQIVND (reference sequence). Trimming removed 3 bases from V and 3 bases from J; junction bases left unmatched: 4. The CDR3 protein is CASSIGQGNYEQYF. The CDR3 coding sequence is TGTGCCAGTAGTATCGGACAGGGCAACTACGAGCAGTACTTC.

The rearrangement links TRBV5-1 to TRBJ2-7, with D possibly being TRBD1 (6 bases). The CDR3 has 14 residues. Germline V gene sequence: CDR1 SGHRS, CDR2 YFSETQ. V dropped 5 bases and J dropped 2 bases, with 14 bases sitting between them. CDR3 amino acids: CASSYTGSPYEQYF. CDR3 in DNA: TGCGCCAGCAGTTACACAGGGTCCCCCTACGAGCAGTACTTC.

This chain links TRBV5-1 with TRBJ2-5; the match to TRBD2 covers 10 bases. Trimming took 4 bases from V and 5 from J; bases not matched to a gene: 11. This CDR3 comprises 16 residues. The germline gives CDR1 SGHRS, CDR2 YFSETQ. The CDR3 reads CASSPRAGGPGETQYF. The CDR3 DNA reads as TGCGCCAGCAGCCCCCGAGCGGGGGGGCCTGGGGAGACCCAGTACTTC.

The V gene is TRBV7-8, the J gene TRBJ1-1; TRBD1 might be the D (5 bases). Trimming stripped 7 bases from V and 2 bases from J, with 14 bases between. The germline V gene encodes CDR1 SGHVS and CDR2 FQNEAQ. The CDR3 consists of 14 residues. The CDR3 is CASNLQAFNTEAFF. The DNA for the CDR3 is TGTGCCAGCAACCTACAGGCTTTCAACACTGAAGCTTTCTTT.

The gene calls are TRBV27 and TRBJ2-7; D unclear. V dropped 5 bases and J dropped 5 bases, with 13 bases sitting between them. This CDR3 contains 13 residues. Germline lookup yields CDR1 MNHEY and CDR2 SMNVEV (reference sequence). The CDR3 DNA is TGTGCCAGCAGTGGTACGGAGAGGAACGAGCAGTACTTC. Protein sequence: CASSGTERNEQYF.

The V call is TRBV7-3, the J call TRBJ1-2; 8 bases are a match to TRBD1. Per the germline V gene, CDR1 is SGHTA and CDR2 is FQGTGA. Trimming cost V 5 bases and J 4 bases; bases outside gene matches: 9. This CDR3 contains 15 residues. CDR3 residues: CASSAAQGAGYGYTF. The CDR3 DNA sequence: TGTGCCAGCAGCGCGGCTCAGGGGGCAGGCTATGGCTACACCTTC.

The chain joins TRBV29-1 to TRBJ2-1, with 7 bases matching TRBD2. CDR1 SQVTM and CDR2 ANQGSEA come from the germline V gene. V lost 7 bases, J lost 0 bases, and 3 bases stayed unmatched. CDR3 size: 13 residues. The chain's CDR3 is CSGEGSSYNEQFF. The CDR3 DNA follows: TGCAGCGGGGAGGGTAGCTCCTACAATGAGCAGTTCTTC.